This T cell receptor (beta chain) was captured by sequencing in a study of blood T cell repertoires in COVID-19. Profiling relied on immunoSEQ multiplex PCR, and the TCRdb table lists in-frame clones only, not all of them. The sample contains about 330,000 clones, 86% of which appear only once. From germline, CDR1 is SGHDT and CDR2 YYEEEE. The CDR3 contains 16 residues. V shed 4 bases, J shed 0 bases, and the junction held 9 bases outside the gene matches. The rearrangement uses TRBV5-6 and TRBJ1-2; 7 positions match TRBD1. The TCR originated in a woman younger than 30 who had recovered from COVID-19. The sequenced material came from PBMCs or T cells enriched from blood (not recorded which). DNA of the CDR3: TGTGCCAGCAGCCCCGGACAGGCATTAGCTAACTATGGCTACACCTTC. This gives the protein CASSPGQALANYGYTF.